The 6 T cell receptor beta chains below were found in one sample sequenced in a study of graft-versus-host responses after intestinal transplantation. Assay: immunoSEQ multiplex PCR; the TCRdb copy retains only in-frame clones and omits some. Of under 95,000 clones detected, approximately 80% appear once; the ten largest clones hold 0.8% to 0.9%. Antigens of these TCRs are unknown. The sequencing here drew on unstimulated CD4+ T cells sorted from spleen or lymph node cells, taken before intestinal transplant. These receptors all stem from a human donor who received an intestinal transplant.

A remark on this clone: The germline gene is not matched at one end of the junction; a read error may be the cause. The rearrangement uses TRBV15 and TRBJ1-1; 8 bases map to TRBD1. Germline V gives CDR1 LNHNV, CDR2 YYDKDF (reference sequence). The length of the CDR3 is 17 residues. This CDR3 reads CTTSRDRKTGANTEAFF. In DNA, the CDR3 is TGTACCACCAGCAGAGACCGTAAGACAGGGGCCAACACTGAAGCTTTCTTT.

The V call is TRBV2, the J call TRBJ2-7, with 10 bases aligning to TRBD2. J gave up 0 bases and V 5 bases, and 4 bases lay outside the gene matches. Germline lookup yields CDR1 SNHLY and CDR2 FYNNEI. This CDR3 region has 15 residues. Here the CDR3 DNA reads TGTGCCAGCAGTCTTAGCGGGGGGTACTCCTACGAGCAGTACTTC. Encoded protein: CASSLSGGYSYEQYF.

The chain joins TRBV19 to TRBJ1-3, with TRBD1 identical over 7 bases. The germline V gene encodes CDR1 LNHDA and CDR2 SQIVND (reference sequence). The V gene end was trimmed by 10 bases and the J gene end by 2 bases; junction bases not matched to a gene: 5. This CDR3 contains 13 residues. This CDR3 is CATSTGTGNTIYF. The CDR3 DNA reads TGTGCCACCTCGACAGGGACTGGAAACACCATATATTTT.

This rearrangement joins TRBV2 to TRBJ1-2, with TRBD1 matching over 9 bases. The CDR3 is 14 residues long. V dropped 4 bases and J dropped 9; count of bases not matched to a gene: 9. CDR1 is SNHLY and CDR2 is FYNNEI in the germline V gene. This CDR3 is CASSVMGQGRSYTF. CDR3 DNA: TGTGCCAGCAGTGTAATGGGACAGGGCAGGAGCTACACCTTC.

DNA for the CDR3: TGCACCAGCAGCCAAGATCCCGCCCCCCAAGGGACAGCATATAGCAATCAGCCCCAGCATTTT. This sequence encodes CTSSQDPAPQGTAYSNQPQHF. The chain links TRBV1 to TRBJ1-5; the table's D call of TRBD1 was not tested on the DNA. TRBV1 is an annotated pseudogene. The CDR3 sequence is 21 residues long.

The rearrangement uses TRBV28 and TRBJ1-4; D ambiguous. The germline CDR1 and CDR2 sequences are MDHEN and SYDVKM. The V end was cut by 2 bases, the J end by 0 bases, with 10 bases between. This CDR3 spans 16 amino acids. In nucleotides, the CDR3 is TGTGCCAGCAGTTTACTCGGAGGTCCAACTAATGAAAAACTGTTTTTT. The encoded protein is CASSLLGGPTNEKLFF.